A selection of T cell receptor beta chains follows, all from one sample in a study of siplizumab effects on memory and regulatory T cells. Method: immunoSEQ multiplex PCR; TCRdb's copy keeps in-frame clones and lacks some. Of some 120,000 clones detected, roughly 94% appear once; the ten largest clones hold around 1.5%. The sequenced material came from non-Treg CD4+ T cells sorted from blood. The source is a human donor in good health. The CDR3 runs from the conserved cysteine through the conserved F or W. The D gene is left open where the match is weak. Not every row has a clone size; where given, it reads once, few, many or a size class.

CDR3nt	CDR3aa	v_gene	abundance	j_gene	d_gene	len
TGTGCCGGCAGCCGGGACAGGGCCCATTCACCCCTCCACTTT	CAGSRDRAHSPLHF	TRBV2	NA	TRBJ1-6	TRBD1	14
TGTGCCAGCAACTTGGGTCTAGGGGTGAACACTGAAGCTTTCTTT	CASNLGLGVNTEAFF	TRBV5-4	NA	TRBJ1-1	NA	15
TGCAGTGCTCCGACAGGGGTGGAGTACACCTTC	CSAPTGVEYTF	TRBV20-1	NA	TRBJ1-2	TRBD1	11
TGTGCCAGCAGCTTGACAGCGGGAGAGGAGACCCAGTACTTC	CASSLTAGEETQYF	TRBV5-4	NA	TRBJ2-5	TRBD2	14
TGTGCCAGCATCGCCGGCGAAAAACTGTTTTTT	CASIAGEKLFF	TRBV5-4	NA	TRBJ1-4	NA	11
TGCGCCAGCAGCTTGTCTCCGGGGGCGAACACCGGGGAGCTGTTTTTT	CASSLSPGANTGELFF	TRBV5-1	NA	TRBJ2-2	NA	16
TGTGCCAGCAGTTCCCCGGTTGTCCTGGGAGAAAAACTGTTTTTT	CASSSPVVLGEKLFF	TRBV28	NA	TRBJ1-4	NA	15
TGTGCCAGTAGTATAGAGCTGGGGACAGTGGGCTACGAGCAGTACTTC	CASSIELGTVGYEQYF	TRBV19	NA	TRBJ2-7	TRBD1	16
TGCGCCAGCAGCTTGGGCCAGGTGAACACCGGGGAGCTGTTTTTT	CASSLGQVNTGELFF	TRBV5-1	NA	TRBJ2-2	NA	15
TGCGCCAGCATCCGGGGGAATTACGAGCAGTACTTC	CASIRGNYEQYF	TRBV10-2	NA	TRBJ2-7	NA	12
TGTGCCAGGGGAGACCGGGACAGTGTAAACACCGGGGAGCTGTTTTTT	CARGDRDSVNTGELFF	TRBV27	NA	TRBJ2-2	TRBD1	16
TGCGCCAGCAGCCAAGGGCGGGAGGCCCGGGCCCAGCATTTT	CASSQGREARAQHF	TRBV4-1	few	TRBJ1-5	NA	14
TGTGCCAGCTCACGCCAGATAAATCCCGGGGAGAAAAAACTGTTTTTT	CASSRQINPGEKKLFF	TRBV18	NA	TRBJ1-4	NA	16
TGCGCCAGCAGCTTGGAGCTCCTTAACTATGGCTACACCTTC	CASSLELLNYGYTF	TRBV5-1	NA	TRBJ1-2	NA	14
TGTGCCAGCAGTTACCTGAAATTAGCGGGAGGTCGCGAGCAGTACTTC	CASSYLKLAGGREQYF	TRBV6-5	NA	TRBJ2-7	TRBD2	16
TGTGCCAGCTCACTCGACAGGGGTAGCAATCAGCCCCAGCATTTT	CASSLDRGSNQPQHF	TRBV18	few	TRBJ1-5	TRBD1	15
TGTGCCAGCCGTTTAGCGGGAGACGGGCCCTACGAGCAGTACTTC	CASRLAGDGPYEQYF	TRBV6-5	NA	TRBJ2-7	TRBD2	15
TGTGCCATCAGTGGGACAGGGGGGAGCTCCTACAATGAGCAGTTCTTC	CAISGTGGSSYNEQFF	TRBV10-3	NA	TRBJ2-1	TRBD1	16
TGCAGCGTTGCTCCCCTCTTTGGGGCCAACGTCCTGACTTTC	CSVAPLFGANVLTF	TRBV29-1	NA	TRBJ2-6	NA	14
TGTGCCAGCAGTCGACAGGGGGCTGGATACGGCTACACCTTC	CASSRQGAGYGYTF	TRBV27	NA	TRBJ1-2	TRBD1	14
TGCGCCAGCAGCCACGCCGGACTAGCGGGAGCAGATACGCAGTATTTT	CASSHAGLAGADTQYF	TRBV4-1	NA	TRBJ2-3	TRBD2	16
TGCGCCAGCAGCGAACAGGGAAACTATGGCTACACCTTC	CASSEQGNYGYTF	TRBV5-1	NA	TRBJ1-2	NA	13
TGTGCCAGCAGCTTGGTATCTGTGAACACTGAAGCTTTCTTT	CASSLVSVNTEAFF	TRBV5-4	NA	TRBJ1-1	NA	14
TGTGCCAGCAGTCATACAGGTATTCAGCCCCAGCATTTT	CASSHTGIQPQHF	TRBV27	NA	TRBJ1-5	NA	13
TGTGCCAGCAGTTCCCGGGGGGCTGGGGCCAACGTCCTGACTTTC	CASSSRGAGANVLTF	TRBV6-5	NA	TRBJ2-6	TRBD2	15
TGTGCCAGCAGCCCTCGTTCAGATGCCTATGGCTACACCTTC	CASSPRSDAYGYTF	TRBV7-9	few	TRBJ1-2	NA	14
TGTGCTAGTGCACCTCTGGGTGAAGCTTTCTTT	CASAPLGEAFF	TRBV12-5	NA	TRBJ1-1	NA	11
TGTGCCAGCAGCTGGGGCGAGCATACGCAGTATTTT	CASSWGEHTQYF	TRBV5-4	NA	TRBJ2-3	NA	12
TGTGCCTGCCCCACTTTAGCGGGAGACTCCAATGAGCAGTTCTTC	CACPTLAGDSNEQFF	TRBV30	NA	TRBJ2-1	TRBD2	15
TGTGCCAGCAGCTTATCAGGGCCGGGAGAGCAGTACTTC	CASSLSGPGEQYF	TRBV11-2	NA	TRBJ2-7	NA	13
TGTGCCAGCTCACCACCCCAGGCCTATGGCTACACCTTC	CASSPPQAYGYTF	TRBV18	NA	TRBJ1-2	NA	13
TGTGCCAGCTCACCACCGGGTTTGGGGAACACTGAAGCTTTCTTT	CASSPPGLGNTEAFF	TRBV18	few	TRBJ1-1	NA	15
TGTGCCAGCAGCTTAAACGGGGGGACAGATACGCAGTATTTT	CASSLNGGTDTQYF	TRBV7-3	NA	TRBJ2-3	TRBD2	14
TGTGCCAGCAGCCAAGCGTATTACACCGAGCAGTACTTC	CASSQAYYTEQYF	TRBV14	NA	TRBJ2-7	NA	13
TGTGCCAGCTCACTAACGACAGTTAGGAACACCGGGGAGCTGTTTTTT	CASSLTTVRNTGELFF	TRBV18	NA	TRBJ2-2	NA	16
TGTGCCATCAGCCCCGGGCAAGAGACCCAGTACTTC	CAISPGQETQYF	TRBV10-3	NA	TRBJ2-5	NA	12
TGCGCCAGCAGCTTGGCCGGGCACCGTAACTATGGCTACACCTTC	CASSLAGHRNYGYTF	TRBV5-1	NA	TRBJ1-2	NA	15
TGTGCCAGCAGCCAATGGGGGGGATACGAGCAGTACTTC	CASSQWGGYEQYF	TRBV5-4	NA	TRBJ2-7	TRBD2	13
TGCGCCAGCAGCTTGGATACAGGGAGTCAAAGTGAAGCTTTCTTT	CASSLDTGSQSEAFF	TRBV5-1	NA	TRBJ1-1	NA	15
TGTGCCAGCAGCATCGGACTAGCGGGTCTCTACGAGCAGTACTTC	CASSIGLAGLYEQYF	TRBV6-5	NA	TRBJ2-7	TRBD2	15
TGTGCCAGCAGTTACGGCAGGGGGCAGCCCCAGCATTTT	CASSYGRGQPQHF	TRBV6-6	NA	TRBJ1-5	TRBD1	13
TGTGCCAGCAGCTTGGCGGGGGGGAACACTGAAGCTTTCTTT	CASSLAGGNTEAFF	TRBV5-8	NA	TRBJ1-1	NA	14
TGTGCCAGCAGTGAGCTTCATAATTCACCCCTCCACTTT	CASSELHNSPLHF	TRBV25-1	NA	TRBJ1-6	NA	13
TGTGCCAGCAGGCCAACTAGCGGCCGAGGGAATGAGCAGTTCTTC	CASRPTSGRGNEQFF	TRBV7-9	NA	TRBJ2-1	TRBD2	15
TGTGCCAGCAGAACGGACTCGCACCCCTACGAGCAGTACTTC	CASRTDSHPYEQYF	TRBV2	NA	TRBJ2-7	NA	14
TGTGCCAGCAGCGTAGATGGGAGGAAGCGGAGATACACCGGGGAGCTGTTTTTT	CASSVDGRKRRYTGELFF	TRBV9	NA	TRBJ2-2	NA	18
TGTGCCAGCAGCTTAACTTTTGATCACACTGAAGCTTTCTTT	CASSLTFDHTEAFF	TRBV7-9	NA	TRBJ1-1	NA	14
TGTGCCAGCCGGGACAGATACACTGAAGCTTTCTTT	CASRDRYTEAFF	TRBV19	NA	TRBJ1-1	TRBD1	12
TGTGCCAGCTCGGTCGGGGGGGCGAACACTGAAGCTTTCTTT	CASSVGGANTEAFF	TRBV19	NA	TRBJ1-1	NA	14
TGCGCCAGCAGCTTTCTCTCTAGCGGGAGGGCCTATAAAGGCACAGATACGCAGTATTTT	CASSFLSSGRAYKGTDTQYF	TRBV5-1	NA	TRBJ2-3	TRBD2	20
TGTGCCAGCAGCTTCAGGGATAGCTCACCCCTCCACTTT	CASSFRDSSPLHF	TRBV5-5	NA	TRBJ1-6	NA	13
TGTGCCAGCAGTGAAATAGCGGCCGCCTCCTACGAGCAGTACTTC	CASSEIAAASYEQYF	TRBV6-1	NA	TRBJ2-7	NA	15
TGTGCCAGCAGCCAATCCCCAGTGGAAGGCTCTGGGGCCAACGTCCTGACTTTC	CASSQSPVEGSGANVLTF	TRBV16	NA	TRBJ2-6	NA	18